Below are 19 T cell receptor beta chains sequenced from a single sample in a study of blood T cell repertoires in COVID-19 (dated by TCRdb to 2018 to 2020). Library creation used the immunoSEQ multiplex PCR assay. What TCRdb holds here is the immuneACCESS table cut down to in-frame rearrangements. Part of the clones is not present; checked against another copy, under half of the missing clones reflect an unresolved V gene, and the others are unexplained. For this sample the table gives about 200,000 clones, of which 70% to 90% were detected only once. The ten largest clonotypes hold under 0.95% of the sample. The sequencing input was peripheral blood. All receptors come from a man aged 60 to 69 with COVID-19, enrolled during active disease.

The chain combines TRBV6-5 with TRBJ1-2; D remains ambiguous. With 11 bases removed from V and 5 bases from J, the gap between germline ends came to 12 bases. This CDR3 contains 11 residues. Per the germline V gene, CDR1 is MNHEY and CDR2 is SVGAGI. CDR3 in DNA: TGTGCCCACTCGGGTGGATATGGCTACACCTTC. The encoded protein is CAHSGGYGYTF.

V and J are TRBV7-9 and TRBJ1-5; 7 positions match TRBD1. The germline gives CDR1 SEHNR, CDR2 FQNEAQ (reference sequence). V shed 5 bases and J 3 bases; nucleotides not matched to a gene: 4. This CDR3 region has 14 residues. The CDR3 loop is CASSLGTANQPQHF. Here the CDR3 DNA reads TGTGCCAGCAGCCTTGGGACAGCCAATCAGCCCCAGCATTTT.

V gene TRBV7-9 combines with J gene TRBJ1-6; TRBD1 matches at 7 bases. Germline CDR1 is SEHNR and CDR2 is FQNEAQ (reference sequence). V dropped 7 bases and J dropped 3; count of bases not matched to a gene: 6. This CDR3 is 15 amino acids long. The DNA of the CDR3 is TGTGCCAGCACCAGAGACAGGGTCTATAATTCACCCCTCCACTTT. It yields the protein CASTRDRVYNSPLHF.

This rearrangement joins TRBV5-8 to TRBJ1-2; 7 positions agree with TRBD1. CDR1 is SGHTS and CDR2 is YDEGEE in the germline V gene. The junction had 6 bases not matched to a gene; V was cut back by 0 bases and J by 7 bases. This CDR3 has 14 residues. CDR3 coding DNA: TGTGCCAGCAGCTTGGCGAGGGGGCTGGGTGGCTACACCTTC. The encoded protein is CASSLARGLGGYTF.

This rearrangement joins TRBV2 to TRBJ1-6; TRBD1 matches 8 bases. The junction had 6 bases not matched to a gene; V was cut back by 6 bases and J by 5 bases. This CDR3 is 15 amino acids long. Germline V gives CDR1 SNHLY, CDR2 FYNNEI. CDR3 residues: CASRTGTGNNSPLHF. The CDR3, as DNA: TGTGCCAGCAGAACGGGGACAGGCAATAATTCACCCCTCCACTTT.

The chain carries TRBV19 and TRBJ1-1, with D uncertain. The CDR3 has 11 residues. Germline CDR1 is LNHDA and CDR2 is SQIVND (reference sequence). V dropped 7 bases and J dropped 0 bases, with 3 bases sitting between them. This CDR3 reads CASIMNTEAFF. The CDR3 DNA is TGTGCCAGTATCATGAACACTGAAGCTTTCTTT.

About this clone: Other DNA variants within this sample encode the same CDR3. The chain joins TRBV5-1 to TRBJ1-3, with D perhaps matching TRBD1 (5 bases). V dropped 3 bases and J dropped 0 bases, with 7 bases sitting between them. The CDR3 length is 14 residues. Germline assignment: CDR1 SGHRS and CDR2 YFSETQ. In DNA form, the CDR3 reads TGCGCCAGCAGCTCCGACAGCTCTGGAAACACCATATATTTT. Its protein is CASSSDSSGNTIYF. Full variable domain (outside the CDR3, taken from reference TRBV5-1 and TRBJ1-3): KAGVTQTPRYLIKTRGQQVTLSCSPISGHRSVSWYQQTPGQGLQFLFEYFSETQRNKGNFPGRFSGRQFSNSRSEMNVSTLELGDSALYLCASSSDSSGNTIYFGEGSWLTVV.

The chain joins TRBV2 to TRBJ2-7, with 7 bases that match TRBD2. V dropped 7 bases and J dropped 5; count of bases not matched to a gene: 14. The length of the CDR3 is 15 residues. Germline CDR1 is SNHLY and CDR2 is FYNNEI. The CDR3 region has the DNA TGTGCCAGCATGGAGGGTGGGAGGGCCCACGACGAGCAGTACTTC. Amino acid sequence: CASMEGGRAHDEQYF.

The rearrangement joins TRBV9 to TRBJ1-5; 12 positions match TRBD1. This CDR3 region has 17 residues. With V trimmed by 4 bases and J by 6 bases, 11 bases remained unmatched. Germline V CDR1 and CDR2: SGDLS, YYNGEE. The CDR3 sequence is CASSPSPGTGGVQPQHF. CDR3 DNA sequence: TGTGCCAGCAGCCCATCCCCTGGGACAGGGGGCGTTCAGCCCCAGCATTTT.

This chain links TRBV6-2 or TRBV6-3 with TRBJ1-1; D uncertain. The CDR3 is made up of 14 amino acids. Trimming took off 2 bases at V and 0 bases at J, with 7 bases between the two ends. In germline, CDR1 is MNHEY, CDR2 SVGEGT. CDR3 region: CASSYAYMNTEAFF. Written as DNA, the CDR3 is TGTGCCAGCAGTTACGCTTACATGAACACTGAAGCTTTCTTT.

The V call is TRBV18, the J call TRBJ1-1, with TRBD1 matching over 9 bases. CDR3 size: 18 residues. Trimming took 1 base from V and 2 from J; bases not matched to a gene: 11. Germline lookup yields CDR1 KGHSH and CDR2 LQKENI. The CDR3 reads CASSPQDRGWGRNTEAFF. DNA of the CDR3: TGTGCCAGCTCACCACAGGACAGGGGTTGGGGGCGAAACACTGAAGCTTTCTTT.

Only one count was recorded for this clone. The chain is built from TRBV7-2 and TRBJ2-3, with 7 nucleotides matching TRBD1. Trimming removed 5 bases from V and 0 bases from J; junction bases left unmatched: 5. The CDR3 is 15 amino acids. CDR1 is SGHTA and CDR2 is FQGNSA in the germline V gene. The CDR3 here is CASSPRQGSTDTQYF. The DNA of the CDR3 is TGTGCCAGCAGCCCCCGACAGGGTAGCACAGATACGCAGTATTTT.

The V and J genes are TRBV6-5 and TRBJ1-2; 10 nucleotides line up with TRBD1. The CDR3 is 15 amino acids. Germline CDR1 is MNHEY and CDR2 is SVGAGI. Germline trimming cut 5 bases from V and 3 bases from J; bases unmatched to any gene: 6. This CDR3 is CASSTPGTGDYGYTF. CDR3 bases: TGTGCCAGCAGTACTCCCGGGACAGGGGACTATGGCTACACCTTC.

This chain connects TRBV5-8 to TRBJ1-2; unclear D gene. V dropped 0 bases and J dropped 4 bases, with 13 bases sitting between them. The CDR3 loop spans 15 amino acids. CDR1 and CDR2 (germline): SGHTS, YDEGEE. The CDR3 spells CASSLARSGSYGYTF. The CDR3 nucleotides are TGTGCCAGCAGCTTGGCCCGTTCAGGATCCTATGGCTACACCTTC.

As to this clone: The same CDR3 can be traced to other DNA sequences in this sample. This chain connects TRBV4-3 to TRBJ1-5, with D possibly being TRBD1 (5 bases). The CDR3 is 15 residues long. From germline, CDR1 is LGHNA and CDR2 YSLEER. Trimming removed 0 bases at V and 6 bases at J, with 12 bases between. CDR3: CASSQDLQGSQPQHF. DNA for the CDR3: TGCGCCAGCAGCCAAGATCTCCAGGGAAGTCAGCCCCAGCATTTT.

This rearrangement joins TRBV7-9 to TRBJ1-1; D remains unclear. V was pared by 7 bases and J by 0 bases, with 12 bases between. Germline CDR1 reads SEHNR; CDR2 reads FQNEAQ (reference sequence). The CDR3 has 14 amino acids. The CDR3 DNA reads TGTGCCAGCAACGAGAACGACATGAACACTGAAGCTTTCTTT. This gives the protein CASNENDMNTEAFF.

This chain uses TRBV7-2 with TRBJ2-1; D is unresolved. Germline CDR1 SGHTA, CDR2 FQGNSA. The CDR3 length is 14 residues. Trimming pared 5 bases from V and 4 bases from J, leaving 12 bases between. The CDR3 nucleotides read TGTGCCAGCAGCCCGGCCCGGCGGTACAATGAGCAGTTCTTC. Amino acids: CASSPARRYNEQFF.

This clone was recorded only once. V usage is TRBV18 and J usage is TRBJ2-4; the match to TRBD1 covers 8 bases. This CDR3 region has 15 residues. Unmatched junction bases numbered 4, after V lost 3 bases and J lost 3 bases. Germline CDR1 KGHSH, CDR2 LQKENI. CDR3 nucleotides: TGTGCCAGCTCACCGTCGACAGGGGACAAAAACATTCAGTACTTC. The encoded protein is CASSPSTGDKNIQYF. The whole variable domain, remainder taken from reference TRBV18 and TRBJ2-4, is NAGVMQNPRHLVRRRGQEARLRCSPMKGHSHVYWYRQLPEEGLKFMVYLQKENIIDESGMPKERFSAEFPKEGPSILRIQQVVRGDSAAYFCASSPSTGDKNIQYFGAGTRLSVL.

Worth noting for this clone: Different DNA sequences within this sample yield the same CDR3. The CDR3 DNA follows: TGTGCCAGCAGTCGGACGGGGTATGGCTACACCTTC. Translation gives CASSRTGYGYTF. The rearrangement joins TRBV28 to TRBJ1-2, with unresolved D. Germline-derived CDR1 and CDR2 are MDHEN and SYDVKM. V gave up 5 bases and J gave up 5 bases, with 9 bases separating them. The CDR3 spans 12 residues.